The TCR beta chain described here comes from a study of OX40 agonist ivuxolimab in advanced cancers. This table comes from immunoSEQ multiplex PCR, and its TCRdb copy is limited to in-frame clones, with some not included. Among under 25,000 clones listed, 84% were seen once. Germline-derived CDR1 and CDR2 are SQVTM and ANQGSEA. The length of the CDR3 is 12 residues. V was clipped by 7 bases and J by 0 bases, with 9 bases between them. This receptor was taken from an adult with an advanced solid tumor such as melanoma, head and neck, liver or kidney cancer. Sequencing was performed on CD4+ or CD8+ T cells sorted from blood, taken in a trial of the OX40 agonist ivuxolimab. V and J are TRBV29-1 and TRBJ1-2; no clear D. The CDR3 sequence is CSAQQTNYGYTF. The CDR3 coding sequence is TGCAGCGCACAGCAGACTAACTATGGCTACACCTTC.